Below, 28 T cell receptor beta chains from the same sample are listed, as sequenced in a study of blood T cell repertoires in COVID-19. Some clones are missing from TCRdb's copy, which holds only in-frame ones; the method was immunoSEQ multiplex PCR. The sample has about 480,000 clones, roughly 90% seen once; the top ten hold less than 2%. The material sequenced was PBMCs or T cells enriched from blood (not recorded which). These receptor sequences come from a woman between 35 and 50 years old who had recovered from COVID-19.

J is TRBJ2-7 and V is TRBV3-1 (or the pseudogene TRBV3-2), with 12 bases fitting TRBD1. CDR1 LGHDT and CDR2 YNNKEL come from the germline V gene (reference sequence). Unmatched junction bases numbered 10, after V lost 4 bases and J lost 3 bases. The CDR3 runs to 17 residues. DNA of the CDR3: TGTGCCAGCAGCCCCTACCGGGACAGGGGGCTCTTCTACGAGCAGTACTTC. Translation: CASSPYRDRGLFYEQYF.

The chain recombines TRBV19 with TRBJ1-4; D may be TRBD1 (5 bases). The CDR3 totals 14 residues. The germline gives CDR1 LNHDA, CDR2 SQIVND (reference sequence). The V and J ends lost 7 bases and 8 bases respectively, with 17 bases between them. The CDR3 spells CASNTWGLSEKLFF. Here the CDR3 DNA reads TGTGCCAGTAACACCTGGGGCCTTAGCGAAAAACTGTTTTTT.

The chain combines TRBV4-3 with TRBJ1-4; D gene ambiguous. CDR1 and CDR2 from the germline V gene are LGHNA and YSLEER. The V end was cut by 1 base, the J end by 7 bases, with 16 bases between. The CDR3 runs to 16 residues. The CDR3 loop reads CASSQGRRMAVEKLFF. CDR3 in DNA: TGCGCCAGCAGCCAAGGGCGACGGATGGCGGTTGAAAAACTGTTTTTT.

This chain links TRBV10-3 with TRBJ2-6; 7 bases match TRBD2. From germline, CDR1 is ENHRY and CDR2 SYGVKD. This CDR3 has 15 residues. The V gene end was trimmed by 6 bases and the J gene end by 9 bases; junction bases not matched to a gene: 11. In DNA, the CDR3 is TGTGCCATCAGCCGAGAGCCGGGGGGAGTCAACGTCCTGACTTTC. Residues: CAISREPGGVNVLTF.

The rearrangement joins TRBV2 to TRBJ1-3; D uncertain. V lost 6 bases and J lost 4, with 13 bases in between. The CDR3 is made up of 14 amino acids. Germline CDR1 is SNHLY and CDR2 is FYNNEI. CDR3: CASSDGWAGNTIYF. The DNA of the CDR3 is TGTGCCAGCAGCGATGGGTGGGCGGGAAACACCATATATTTT.

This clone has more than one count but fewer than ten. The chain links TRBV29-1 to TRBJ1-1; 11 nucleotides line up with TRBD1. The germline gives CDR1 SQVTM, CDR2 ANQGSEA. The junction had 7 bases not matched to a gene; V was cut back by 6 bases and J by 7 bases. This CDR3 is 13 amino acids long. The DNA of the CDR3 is TGCAGCGTCAAGGGACAGGGGGTTATTGAAGCTTTCTTT. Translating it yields CSVKGQGVIEAFF.

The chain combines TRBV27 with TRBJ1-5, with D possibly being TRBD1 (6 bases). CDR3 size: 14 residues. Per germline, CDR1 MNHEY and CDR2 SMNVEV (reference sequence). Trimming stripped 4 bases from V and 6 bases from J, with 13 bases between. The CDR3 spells CASSYTGTGQPQHF. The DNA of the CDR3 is TGTGCCAGCAGTTACACAGGGACGGGTCAGCCCCAGCATTTT.

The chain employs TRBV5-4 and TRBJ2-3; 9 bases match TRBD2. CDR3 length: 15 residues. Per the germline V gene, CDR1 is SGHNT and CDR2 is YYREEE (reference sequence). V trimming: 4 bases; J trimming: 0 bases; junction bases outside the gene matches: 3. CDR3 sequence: CASSPTSGSTDTQYF. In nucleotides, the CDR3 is TGTGCCAGCAGCCCTACTAGCGGGAGCACAGATACGCAGTATTTT.

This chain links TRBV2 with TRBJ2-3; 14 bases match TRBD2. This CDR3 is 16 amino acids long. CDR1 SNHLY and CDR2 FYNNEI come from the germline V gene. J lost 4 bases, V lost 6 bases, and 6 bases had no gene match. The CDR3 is CASSDGTSGRADTQYF. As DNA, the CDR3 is TGTGCCAGCAGCGATGGGACTAGCGGGAGAGCAGATACGCAGTATTTT. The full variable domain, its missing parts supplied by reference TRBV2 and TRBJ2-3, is EPEVTQTPSHQVTQMGQEVILRCVPISNHLYFYWYRQILGQKVEFLVSFYNNEISEKSEIFDDQFSVERPDGSNFTLKIRSTKLEDSAMYFCASSDGTSGRADTQYFGPGTRLTVL.

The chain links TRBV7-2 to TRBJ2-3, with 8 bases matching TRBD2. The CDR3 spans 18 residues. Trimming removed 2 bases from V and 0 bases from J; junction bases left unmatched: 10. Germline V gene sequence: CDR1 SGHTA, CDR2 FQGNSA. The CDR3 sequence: CASSLSVRLALSTDTQYF. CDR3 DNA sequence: TGTGCCAGCAGCTTATCAGTAAGACTAGCGCTTAGCACAGATACGCAGTATTTT.

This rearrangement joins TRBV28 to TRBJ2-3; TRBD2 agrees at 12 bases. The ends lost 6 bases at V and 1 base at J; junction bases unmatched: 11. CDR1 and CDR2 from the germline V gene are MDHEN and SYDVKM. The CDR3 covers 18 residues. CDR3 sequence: CASSGTSGRFLGTDTQYF. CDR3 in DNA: TGTGCCAGCAGCGGGACTAGCGGGCGGTTTCTAGGCACAGATACGCAGTATTTT.

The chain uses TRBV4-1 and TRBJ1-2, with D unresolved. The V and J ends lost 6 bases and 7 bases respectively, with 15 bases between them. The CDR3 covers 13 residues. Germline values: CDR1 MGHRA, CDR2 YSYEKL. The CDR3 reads CASRVGIIGGYTF. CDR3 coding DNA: TGCGCCAGCAGAGTGGGCATTATAGGTGGCTACACCTTC.

As DNA, the CDR3 is TGCGCCAGCAGCGTGGGACAGAGCTTTTATATGCAAGAGACCCAGTACTTC. It encodes CASSVGQSFYMQETQYF. The J gene is TRBJ2-5, the V gene TRBV5-1; 7 nucleotides align to TRBD1. The CDR3 is 17 residues long. Germline V lookup: CDR1 SGHRS, CDR2 YFSETQ. V lost 4 bases to trimming and J lost 2 bases; unmatched junction nucleotides: 14.

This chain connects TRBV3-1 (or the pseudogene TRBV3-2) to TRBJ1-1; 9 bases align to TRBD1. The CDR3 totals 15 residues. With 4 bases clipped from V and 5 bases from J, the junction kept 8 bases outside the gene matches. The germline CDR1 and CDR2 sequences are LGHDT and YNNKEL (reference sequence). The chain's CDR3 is CASSPALTGGTEAFF. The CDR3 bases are TGTGCCAGCAGCCCAGCTTTGACAGGGGGAACTGAAGCTTTCTTT.

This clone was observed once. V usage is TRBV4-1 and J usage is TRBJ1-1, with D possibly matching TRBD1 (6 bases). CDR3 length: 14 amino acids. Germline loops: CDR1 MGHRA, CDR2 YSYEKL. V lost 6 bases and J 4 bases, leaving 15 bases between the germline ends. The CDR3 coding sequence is TGCGCCAGCAGGTACCAACAGGGCACCACTGAAGCTTTCTTT. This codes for CASRYQQGTTEAFF.

DNA of the CDR3: TGTGCCAGCAGCACCGGACAGTGGACCGTAATAAACACCATATATTTT. It translates to CASSTGQWTVINTIYF. V usage is TRBV7-9 and J usage is TRBJ1-3; a weak D match, TRBD1 (6 bases). The CDR3 runs 16 residues. V was pared by 5 bases and J by 6 bases, with 20 bases between. Germline values: CDR1 SEHNR, CDR2 FQNEAQ (reference sequence).

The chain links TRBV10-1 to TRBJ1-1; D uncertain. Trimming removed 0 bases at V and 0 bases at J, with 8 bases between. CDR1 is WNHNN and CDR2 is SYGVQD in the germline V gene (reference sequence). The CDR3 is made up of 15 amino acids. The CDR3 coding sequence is TGCGCCAGCAGTGAGTCCACAGTTATGAACACTGAAGCTTTCTTT. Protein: CASSESTVMNTEAFF.

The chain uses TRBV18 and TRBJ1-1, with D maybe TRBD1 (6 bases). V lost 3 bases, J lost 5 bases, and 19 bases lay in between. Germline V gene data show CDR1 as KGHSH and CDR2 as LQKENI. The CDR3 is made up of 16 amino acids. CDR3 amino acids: CASSPQSGGGRTEAFF. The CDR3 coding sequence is TGTGCCAGCTCACCGCAAAGTGGGGGCGGGAGGACTGAAGCTTTCTTT.

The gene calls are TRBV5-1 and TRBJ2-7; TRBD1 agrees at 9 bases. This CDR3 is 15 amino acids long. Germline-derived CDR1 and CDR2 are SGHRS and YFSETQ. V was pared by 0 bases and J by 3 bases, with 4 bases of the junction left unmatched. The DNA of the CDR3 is TGCGCCAGCAGCTTGGTAGGGGGACAGGGCTACGAGCAGTACTTC. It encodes CASSLVGGQGYEQYF.

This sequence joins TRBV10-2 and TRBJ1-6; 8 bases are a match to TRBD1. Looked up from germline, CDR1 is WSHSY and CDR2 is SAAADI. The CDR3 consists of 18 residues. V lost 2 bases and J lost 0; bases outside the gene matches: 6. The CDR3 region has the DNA TGCGCCAGCAGTGAGAGGACAGGGCCGAGCTCCTATAATTCACCCCTCCACTTT. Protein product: CASSERTGPSSYNSPLHF.

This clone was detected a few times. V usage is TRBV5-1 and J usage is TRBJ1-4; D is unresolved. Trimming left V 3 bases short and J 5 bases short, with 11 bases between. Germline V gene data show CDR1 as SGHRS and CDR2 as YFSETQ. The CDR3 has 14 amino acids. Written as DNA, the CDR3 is TGCGCCAGCAGCTCTGCCTTGGGCAATGAAAAACTGTTTTTT. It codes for CASSSALGNEKLFF.

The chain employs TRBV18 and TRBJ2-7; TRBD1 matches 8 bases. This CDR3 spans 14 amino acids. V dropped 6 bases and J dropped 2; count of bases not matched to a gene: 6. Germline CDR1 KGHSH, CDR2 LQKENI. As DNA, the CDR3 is TGTGCCAGCTCCCGGGGACAGGAAACCTACGAGCAGTACTTC. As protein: CASSRGQETYEQYF.

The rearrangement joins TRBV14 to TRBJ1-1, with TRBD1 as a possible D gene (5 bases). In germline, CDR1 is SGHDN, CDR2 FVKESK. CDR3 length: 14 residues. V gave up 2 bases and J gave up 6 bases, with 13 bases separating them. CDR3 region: CASSQIGGKAEAFF. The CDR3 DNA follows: TGTGCCAGCAGCCAAATCGGGGGTAAGGCTGAAGCTTTCTTT.

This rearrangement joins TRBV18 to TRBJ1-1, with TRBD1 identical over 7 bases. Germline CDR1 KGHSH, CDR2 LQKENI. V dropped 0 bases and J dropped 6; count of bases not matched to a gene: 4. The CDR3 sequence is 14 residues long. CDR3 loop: CASSPPGTGAEAFF. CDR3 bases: TGTGCCAGCTCACCACCGGGAACAGGGGCTGAAGCTTTCTTT.

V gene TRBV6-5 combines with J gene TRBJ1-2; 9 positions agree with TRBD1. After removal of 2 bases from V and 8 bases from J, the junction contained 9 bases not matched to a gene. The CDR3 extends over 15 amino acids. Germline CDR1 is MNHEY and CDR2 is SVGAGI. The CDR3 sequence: CASSYQSGQGGGYTF. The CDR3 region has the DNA TGTGCCAGCAGTTACCAATCGGGACAGGGCGGGGGCTACACCTTC.

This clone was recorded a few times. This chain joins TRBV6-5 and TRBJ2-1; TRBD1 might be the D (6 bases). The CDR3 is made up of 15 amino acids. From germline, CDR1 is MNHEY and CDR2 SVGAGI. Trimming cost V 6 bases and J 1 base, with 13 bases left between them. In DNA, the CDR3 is TGTGCCAGCAGCGCACAGGGCCCTTCCTACAATGAGCAGTTCTTC. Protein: CASSAQGPSYNEQFF.

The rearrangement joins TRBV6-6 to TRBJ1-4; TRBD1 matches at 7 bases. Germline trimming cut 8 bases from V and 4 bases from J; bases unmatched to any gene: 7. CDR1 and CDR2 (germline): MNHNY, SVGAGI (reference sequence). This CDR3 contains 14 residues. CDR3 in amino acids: CASEGGYSNEKLFF. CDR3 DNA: TGTGCCAGCGAAGGGGGCTACAGTAATGAAAAACTGTTTTTT.

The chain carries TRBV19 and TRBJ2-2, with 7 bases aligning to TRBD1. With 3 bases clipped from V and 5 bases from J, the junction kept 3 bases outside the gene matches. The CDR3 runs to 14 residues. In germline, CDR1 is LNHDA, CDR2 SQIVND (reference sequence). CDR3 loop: CASSMDRWTGELFF. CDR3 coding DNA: TGTGCCAGTAGTATGGACAGGTGGACCGGGGAGCTGTTTTTT.